Listed here is a single T cell receptor (beta chain). Its antigen is not identified. A multiplex PCR was run with 60 Vbeta primers and 13 Jbeta primers. The protocol was immunoSEQ multiplex PCR, while the TCRdb copy is restricted to in-frame clones and leaves out a portion. In the table there are 150,000 to 200,000 clones, roughly 80% of which are singletons. This entry comes from a study of cytomegalovirus exposure and HLA in healthy donors. Broader study findings: Later analysis identified 16,951 TCR beta sequences associated with HLA alleles, using a false discovery rate threshold of 0.05. Reports indicated that the classifier achieved high specificity and sensitivity in diagnosing cytomegalovirus status. Among TCR sequences, most were rare, though some public TCRs appeared in many donors.

The junction had 7 bases not matched to a gene; V was cut back by 3 bases and J by 3 bases. Per the germline V gene, CDR1 is SGHRS and CDR2 is YFSETQ. The CDR3 contains 17 residues. Sequencing was done on a sample of PBMCs. The chain employs TRBV5-1 and TRBJ2-7; TRBD2 matches at 15 bases. The sequence derives from a man in his forties in good health and CMV-seropositive. The CDR3 here is CASSYQQGLAGGYEQYF. The CDR3 DNA reads as TGCGCCAGCAGCTACCAACAGGGACTAGCGGGGGGCTACGAGCAGTACTTC.